What follows are 29 T cell receptor beta chains derived from one specimen sequenced in a study of blood T cell repertoires in COVID-19. Assay: immunoSEQ multiplex PCR; the TCRdb copy retains only in-frame clones and omits some. The sample holds 200,000 to 300,000 clones, approximately 86% seen once. Sequenced material: PBMCs or T cells enriched from blood (not recorded which). The source of these receptors is a woman aged 18-29 years who had recovered from COVID-19.

The rearrangement links TRBV27 to TRBJ2-7; no clear D gene. The CDR3 spans 15 residues. V was trimmed by 5 bases and J by 4 bases, leaving 18 bases between them. Germline CDR1 and CDR2: MNHEY and SMNVEV (reference sequence). The CDR3 region has the DNA TGTGCCAGCAGTCTCGACGGCGGTGGAGAATACGAGCAGTACTTC. Amino acids: CASSLDGGGEYEQYF.

The J gene is TRBJ2-1, the V gene TRBV5-4, with D perhaps matching TRBD1 (5 bases). CDR1 is SGHNT and CDR2 is YYREEE in the germline V gene (reference sequence). CDR3 length: 15 amino acids. V lost 0 bases, J lost 3 bases, and 10 bases lay in between. CDR3 sequence reads: CASSLGRVNYNEQFF. In DNA, the CDR3 is TGTGCCAGCAGCTTGGGCAGGGTTAACTACAATGAGCAGTTCTTC.

Note on this clone: An end of the junction differs from the germline gene, which may be a read error. For the CDR3, the DNA is TGTGCCACCAGTCTATCTAGACAGCTACTGAACACTGAAGCTTTCTTT. Residues: CATSLSRQLLNTEAFF. The rearrangement uses TRBV10-3 and TRBJ1-1; maybe TRBD1 (5 bases). The CDR3 sequence is 16 residues long. CDR1 and CDR2 from the germline V gene are ENHRY and SYGVKD.

The chain employs TRBV5-1 and TRBJ1-1, with unresolved D. This CDR3 spans 14 amino acids. Trimming left V 0 bases short and J 6 bases short, with 12 bases between. The germline CDR1 and CDR2 sequences are SGHRS and YFSETQ. The CDR3 sequence: CASSLVRGTPEAFF. DNA for the CDR3: TGCGCCAGCAGCTTGGTTCGGGGAACCCCTGAAGCTTTCTTT.

The J gene is TRBJ2-7, the V gene TRBV3-1 (or the pseudogene TRBV3-2); D may be TRBD1 (6 bases). Per germline, CDR1 LGHDT and CDR2 YNNKEL (reference sequence). The CDR3 is 14 amino acids. V shed 4 bases and J shed 3 bases, with 13 bases lying between them. CDR3 in DNA: TGTGCCAGCAGCCGCCGACAGGCACTCTACGAGCAGTACTTC. Its translation: CASSRRQALYEQYF.

The V gene is TRBV7-9, the J gene TRBJ2-5; 8 bases are shared with TRBD1. Germline-derived CDR1 and CDR2 are SEHNR and FQNEAQ (reference sequence). After removal of 1 base from V and 5 bases from J, the junction contained 6 bases not matched to a gene. The CDR3 contains 15 residues. In DNA form, the CDR3 reads TGTGCCAGCAGCTTAGTTACAGGGGGATCGGAGACCCAGTACTTC. Residues: CASSLVTGGSETQYF.

This sequence joins TRBV12-5 and TRBJ2-1, with D perhaps matching TRBD1 (6 bases). This CDR3 spans 14 amino acids. Per germline, CDR1 LGHNT and CDR2 FRNRAP. Trimming removed 9 bases at V and 5 bases at J, with 17 bases between. CDR3 in amino acids: CASSLGAPNNEQFF. The CDR3 region has the DNA TGTGCTAGCAGCTTGGGGGCCCCAAACAATGAGCAGTTCTTC.

This clone was detected once. This rearrangement joins TRBV24-1 to TRBJ2-3; TRBD2 matches at 10 bases. Germline loops: CDR1 KGHDR, CDR2 SFDVKD. CDR3 size: 16 residues. The V segment lost 0 bases and the J segment 3 bases; nucleotides outside the gene matches: 2. The CDR3: CATSDLSSGSTDTQYF. CDR3 coding DNA: TGTGCCACCAGTGATTTGTCTAGCGGGAGTACAGATACGCAGTATTTT.

The chain recombines TRBV28 with TRBJ1-1; D perhaps matches TRBD1 (6 bases). Per germline, CDR1 MDHEN and CDR2 SYDVKM. This CDR3 spans 14 amino acids. V was trimmed by 6 bases and J by 8 bases, leaving 19 bases between them. The CDR3 region has the DNA TGTGCCAGCAGCCCTAGCGGGGGGGCGATAGAAGCTTTCTTT. It codes for CASSPSGGAIEAFF.

This sequence joins TRBV19 and TRBJ2-1, with a possible D match to TRBD1 (6 bases). V was clipped by 3 bases and J by 6 bases, with 15 bases between them. CDR1 and CDR2 (germline): LNHDA, SQIVND (reference sequence). The CDR3 spans 15 residues. The DNA for the CDR3 is TGTGCCAGTAGTATCGGCAGGGGCGGTATCAATGAGCAGTTCTTC. As protein: CASSIGRGGINEQFF.

This chain joins TRBV6-2 or TRBV6-3 and TRBJ1-2; 7 bases are shared with TRBD1. The CDR3 spans 12 residues. After removal of 3 bases from V and 14 bases from J, the junction contained 9 bases not matched to a gene. Germline CDR1 MNHEY, CDR2 SVGEGT. The CDR3 DNA sequence: TGTGCCAGCAGTTATCCGGACAGGTGGGGGACCTTC. This gives the protein CASSYPDRWGTF.

This CDR3 is CASSQVSGGETQYF. The CDR3 DNA sequence: TGCGCCAGCAGCCAAGTTAGCGGAGGGGAGACCCAGTACTTC. J is TRBJ2-5 and V is TRBV4-1, with a possible D match to TRBD2 (6 bases). The CDR3 totals 14 residues. Looked up from germline, CDR1 is MGHRA and CDR2 is YSYEKL. V lost 1 base to trimming and J lost 5 bases, with 11 bases between them.

V and J are TRBV5-1 and TRBJ1-3, with D perhaps TRBD1 (5 bases). CDR3 length equals 13 residues. Between the trimmed V and J ends, which lost 7 bases and 2 bases, there was a span of 10 bases. Germline CDR1 is SGHRS and CDR2 is YFSETQ. CDR3 nucleotide sequence: TGCGCCAGCGCCAGGGATCCTGGAAACACCATATATTTT. This encodes CASARDPGNTIYF. Using reference TRBV5-1 and TRBJ1-3 for the parts outside the CDR3, the full variable domain is KAGVTQTPRYLIKTRGQQVTLSCSPISGHRSVSWYQQTPGQGLQFLFEYFSETQRNKGNFPGRFSGRQFSNSRSEMNVSTLELGDSALYLCASARDPGNTIYFGEGSWLTVV.

The V call is TRBV7-2, the J call TRBJ2-2; a weak D match, TRBD2 (5 bases). This CDR3 has 14 residues. The V and J ends lost 3 bases and 6 bases respectively, with 11 bases between them. The V gene's germline CDR1 is SGHTA and CDR2 FQGNSA. The CDR3 region is CASSFHEGSGELFF. CDR3 DNA sequence: TGTGCCAGCAGCTTTCATGAGGGTTCCGGGGAGCTGTTTTTT. Full variable domain (missing parts from reference TRBV7-2 and TRBJ2-2): GAGVSQSPSNKVTEKGKDVELRCDPISGHTALYWYRQSLGQGLEFLIYFQGNSAPDKSGLPSDRFSAERTGGSVSTLTIQRTQQEDSAVYLCASSFHEGSGELFFGEGSRLTVL.

The gene calls are TRBV15 and TRBJ1-2; D possibly corresponds to TRBD1 (6 bases). This CDR3 is 16 amino acids long. Trimming took off 0 bases at V and 0 bases at J, with 11 bases between the two ends. Germline V gives CDR1 LNHNV, CDR2 YYDKDF (reference sequence). CDR3 sequence reads: CATSRDRGAPNYGYTF. DNA of the CDR3: TGTGCCACCAGCAGAGATCGGGGGGCCCCTAACTATGGCTACACCTTC.

The CDR3 bases are TGTGCCAGTAGTAAGGGGGCAGAAAGACCTAGGCTGTATGGCTACACCTTC. Residues: CASSKGAERPRLYGYTF. The chain is built from TRBV19 and TRBJ1-2, with TRBD1 matching over 7 bases. This CDR3 spans 17 amino acids. CDR1 and CDR2 (germline): LNHDA, SQIVND (reference sequence). After removal of 4 bases from V and 5 bases from J, the junction contained 16 bases not matched to a gene.

The genes are TRBV6-2 or TRBV6-3 and TRBJ1-5; tentative D call: TRBD1 (5 bases). The V and J ends lost 4 bases and 6 bases respectively, with 13 bases between them. The germline V gene encodes CDR1 MNHEY and CDR2 SVGEGT. The CDR3 consists of 14 residues. CDR3 loop: CASSWAGETQPQHF. CDR3 DNA sequence: TGTGCCAGCAGTTGGGCGGGGGAGACTCAGCCCCAGCATTTT.

This chain joins TRBV28 and TRBJ2-7, with 8 nucleotides matching TRBD2. This CDR3 spans 14 amino acids. The germline V gene encodes CDR1 MDHEN and CDR2 SYDVKM. The junction had 6 bases not matched to a gene; V was cut back by 1 base and J by 7 bases. Here the CDR3 reads CASSLLVRGGEQYF. The CDR3 DNA follows: TGTGCCAGCAGTTTATTGGTGCGCGGGGGGGAGCAGTACTTC.

V gene TRBV19 combines with J gene TRBJ2-1, with 8 bases lining up with TRBD1. In germline, CDR1 is LNHDA, CDR2 SQIVND (reference sequence). The CDR3 covers 14 residues. The V gene end was trimmed by 7 bases and the J gene end by 8 bases; junction bases not matched to a gene: 10. CDR3 sequence: CASNRQGALDEQFF. Written as DNA, the CDR3 is TGTGCCAGTAATCGGCAGGGGGCCCTCGATGAGCAGTTCTTC.

This sequence joins TRBV11-2 and TRBJ2-5; the D is unclear. Germline loops: CDR1 SGHAT, CDR2 FQNNGV. This CDR3 is 14 amino acids long. Trimming took 3 bases from V and 2 from J, leaving 10 bases between them. The CDR3 protein is CASSFRPTQETQYF. The CDR3 nucleotides read TGTGCCAGCAGCTTCAGGCCTACTCAAGAGACCCAGTACTTC.

The J gene is TRBJ2-3, the V gene TRBV7-8; 8 positions agree with TRBD2. The CDR3 is 19 residues long. The germline CDR1 and CDR2 sequences are SGHVS and FQNEAQ. J lost 0 bases, V lost 2 bases, and 13 bases had no gene match. The CDR3 nucleotides are TGTGCCAGCAGCTTACTGGGGCGGGGGGCGCCTACTAGCACAGATACGCAGTATTTT. Its translation is CASSLLGRGAPTSTDTQYF.

The chain carries TRBV27 and TRBJ1-1, with D possibly TRBD1 on 5 matching bases. The CDR3 totals 15 residues. Trimming stripped 2 bases from V and 0 bases from J, with 10 bases between. The germline V gene encodes CDR1 MNHEY and CDR2 SMNVEV (reference sequence). CDR3 nucleotides: TGTGCCAGCAGTTTACAGGGATATATGAACACTGAAGCTTTCTTT. This translates into CASSLQGYMNTEAFF.

In regard to this clone: Other DNA sequences in this specimen translate into the identical CDR3. This rearrangement joins TRBV19 to TRBJ1-5; D not resolved. This CDR3 has 16 residues. Germline loops: CDR1 LNHDA, CDR2 SQIVND (reference sequence). V lost 3 bases to trimming and J lost 1 base, with 13 bases between them. CDR3 DNA sequence: TGTGCCAGTAGTATCAGTTGGGCAGGCAGCAATCAGCCCCAGCATTTT. It yields the protein CASSISWAGSNQPQHF.

The chain has TRBV5-8 and TRBJ2-3, with TRBD2 matching 10 bases. Germline V CDR1 and CDR2: SGHTS, YDEGEE. Trimming at V came to 0 bases and at J to 12 bases, leaving 4 bases not matched to a gene. This CDR3 comprises 13 residues. The CDR3 is CASSLGTSGPQYF. CDR3 bases: TGTGCCAGCAGCTTGGGGACTAGCGGTCCCCAGTATTTT. Full variable domain (outside the CDR3, taken from reference TRBV5-8 and TRBJ2-3): EAGVTQSPTHLIKTRGQQATLRCSPISGHTSVYWYQQALGLGLQFLLWYDEGEERNRGNFPPRFSGRQFPNYSSELNVNALELEDSALYLCASSLGTSGPQYFGPGTRLTVL.

The J gene is TRBJ2-7, the V gene TRBV3-1 (or the pseudogene TRBV3-2); 7 bases fit TRBD1. The CDR3 is made up of 15 amino acids. Germline CDR1 is LGHDT and CDR2 is YNNKEL (reference sequence). The V and J ends lost 1 base and 3 bases, in that order; junction bases with no gene match: 6. CDR3 sequence (DNA): TGTGCCAGCAGCCAAGCGGGTAGGGGGCACTACGAGCAGTACTTC. It is translated as CASSQAGRGHYEQYF.

The J gene is TRBJ2-7, the V gene TRBV7-9; D might be TRBD2 (7 bases). The CDR3 covers 16 residues. Germline V gives CDR1 SEHNR, CDR2 FQNEAQ (reference sequence). The ends were cut back, 6 bases at V and 4 bases at J, with 22 bases in the middle. The CDR3 nucleotides read TGTGCCAGCAGTCAGACGCCAGGGGAGGGGGGATACGAGCAGTACTTC. This sequence encodes CASSQTPGEGGYEQYF.

The gene calls are TRBV28 and TRBJ2-7; tentatively, D is TRBD1 (5 bases). The CDR3 totals 15 residues. V lost 2 bases, J lost 6 bases, and 17 bases lay in between. Germline assignment: CDR1 MDHEN and CDR2 SYDVKM. DNA for the CDR3: TGTGCCAGCAGTTTAACCGTCTGGGGCTCTACCGAGCAGTACTTC. It encodes CASSLTVWGSTEQYF.

This clone has more than one count but fewer than ten. The CDR3 loop reads CASSPRTGTESGYTF. The DNA of the CDR3 is TGCGCCAGCAGCCCACGCACCGGGACAGAAAGTGGCTACACCTTC. The chain links TRBV4-1 to TRBJ1-2, with 7 bases that match TRBD1. The germline V gene encodes CDR1 MGHRA and CDR2 YSYEKL. V lost 4 bases, J lost 7 bases, and 12 bases stayed unmatched. CDR3 length equals 15 residues.

In this sample, this clone turned up a few times. The chain combines TRBV7-9 with TRBJ1-1; D call uncertain. Germline loops: CDR1 SEHNR, CDR2 FQNEAQ (reference sequence). The V end was cut by 5 bases, the J end by 5 bases, with 9 bases between. The CDR3 contains 12 residues. CDR3 amino acids: CASSGPGTEAFF. The CDR3 DNA follows: TGTGCCAGCAGCGGACCGGGAACTGAAGCTTTCTTT.